This T cell receptor beta chain comes out of a study of early T cells in non-severe SARS-CoV-2 infection. Between the trimmed V and J ends, which lost 3 bases and 0 bases, there was a span of 12 bases. CDR3 length: 16 residues. Each cDNA molecule carried a unique molecular identifier. Via MiXCR, TCRdb re-called the 5' RACE reads, giving one row per CDR3 protein. The table lists approximately 99,000 distinct CDR3 sequences, about 12% of them singletons. The sequence was collected from an adult who was a healthcare worker with PCR-confirmed SARS-CoV-2 infection or an uninfected control (not recorded which). Material: whole blood. V gene TRBV12-3 or TRBV12-4 combines with J gene TRBJ2-1; D unresolved. CDR3 region: CASSFLGPSSYNEQFF. The DNA of the CDR3 is TGTGCCAGCAGTTTTCTCGGTCCTAGCTCCTACAATGAGCAGTTCTTC.